This is a list of T cell receptor beta chains from one sample in a study of a mutant IDH1 vaccine in newly diagnosed glioma. Antigens for these TCRs are unknown. Only in-frame clones appear in the TCRdb table, and some are missing; sequencing was by immunoSEQ multiplex PCR. The table records 39,000 or so clones, approximately 80% of them present only once. The sequencing used PBMCs, collected from a glioma patient whose treatment included an IDH1 peptide vaccine. The origin of the receptors is a man aged 40-55 years with glioma. CDR3s include the opening cysteine and the closing phenylalanine or tryptophan. D genes are given only for firm matches. Clone size is given for some rows only: seen once, a few or many times, or a class if the clone is expanded.

clone_size	v_call	j_call	d_call	cdr3_nt	cdr3_aa
few	TRBV5-1	TRBJ1-2	NA	TGCGCCAGCAGCTTGGGGACCGAACCCAACTATGGCTACACCTTC	CASSLGTEPNYGYTF
NA	TRBV30	TRBJ2-3	NA	TGTGCCTGGAGTGCCCCAGGCCGCGATACGCAGTATTTT	CAWSAPGRDTQYF
NA	TRBV9	TRBJ2-2	NA	TGTGCCAGCGGGGAAGGAGTCACCGGGGAGCTGTTTTTT	CASGEGVTGELFF
NA	TRBV15	TRBJ2-7	NA	TGTGCCACCAGCAGAGGAAGGGGGGGGTCGCTGGAGCAGTACTTC	CATSRGRGGSLEQYF
NA	TRBV25-1	TRBJ1-6	TRBD1	TGTGCCAGCAGTGAAGGGGACAGGGGCAATTCACCCCTCCACTTT	CASSEGDRGNSPLHF
once	TRBV10-3	TRBJ1-5	NA	TGTGCCATCAGTGGGGTAGGGGATAGCAATCAGCCCCAGCATTTT	CAISGVGDSNQPQHF
NA	TRBV6-5	TRBJ1-6	TRBD1	TGTGCCAGCAGCCTCGGACAGGGGGCACCCCTCCACTTT	CASSLGQGAPLHF
NA	TRBV2	TRBJ1-1	NA	TGTGCCAGCAGAGGACAGAACACTGAAGCTTTCTTT	CASRGQNTEAFF
NA	TRBV11-2	TRBJ1-1	TRBD1	TGTGCCAGCAGCTTAGGACAGGGGTGGGACACTGAAGCTTTCTTT	CASSLGQGWDTEAFF
few	TRBV6-5	TRBJ1-2	TRBD1	TGTGCCAGCAGTGCGCCGGGACAGGGGGTCTATGGCTACACCTTC	CASSAPGQGVYGYTF
NA	TRBV6-1	TRBJ1-4	NA	TGTGCCAGCAGCGGACAGTTTAATGAAAAACTGTTTTTT	CASSGQFNEKLFF
NA	TRBV7-2	TRBJ2-5	NA	TGTGCCAGCAGCTTAGAACGGGGGGAGACCCAGTACTTC	CASSLERGETQYF
NA	TRBV6-6	TRBJ1-2	NA	TGTGCCAGCTCCGTCAGTAACTATGGCTACACCTTC	CASSVSNYGYTF
NA	TRBV27	TRBJ2-7	NA	TGTGCCAGCAGTACCTCTGGGGAGCAGTACTTC	CASSTSGEQYF
few	TRBV18	TRBJ1-2	TRBD1	TGTGCCAGCTCACCCGGGACAGGGTTAGGCTATGGCTACACCTTC	CASSPGTGLGYGYTF
NA	TRBV4-1	TRBJ1-3	NA	TGCGCCAGCAGCCAAGTTCGGGGCTCTGGAAACACCATATATTTT	CASSQVRGSGNTIYF
NA	TRBV7-9	TRBJ1-6	TRBD1	TGTGCCAGCAGTCGAAGGGAGGGGGCTCGTAGTTCACCCCTCCACTTT	CASSRREGARSSPLHF
NA	TRBV6-1	TRBJ1-2	TRBD1	TGTGCCAGCAGCGAGGGACAGGGAGGTGGCTACACCTTC	CASSEGQGGGYTF